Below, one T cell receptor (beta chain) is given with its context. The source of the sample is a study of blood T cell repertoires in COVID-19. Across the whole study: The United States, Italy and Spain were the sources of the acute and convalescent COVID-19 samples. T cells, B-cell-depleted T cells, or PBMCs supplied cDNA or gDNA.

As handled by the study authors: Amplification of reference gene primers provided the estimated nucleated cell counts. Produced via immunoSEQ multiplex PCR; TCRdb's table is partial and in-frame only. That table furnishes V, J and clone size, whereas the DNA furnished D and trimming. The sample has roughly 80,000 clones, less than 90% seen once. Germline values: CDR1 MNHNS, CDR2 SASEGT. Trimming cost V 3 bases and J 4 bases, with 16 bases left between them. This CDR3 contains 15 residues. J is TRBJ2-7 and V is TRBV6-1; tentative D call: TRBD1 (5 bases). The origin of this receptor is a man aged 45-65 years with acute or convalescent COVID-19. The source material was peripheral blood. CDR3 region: CASSEIGAAWYEQYF. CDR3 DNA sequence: TGTGCCAGCAGTGAGATAGGGGCAGCGTGGTACGAGCAGTACTTC.